The 12 T cell receptor beta chains below all came from one sample that was sequenced in a study of T cell responses to AZD1222 COVID-19 vaccine. Produced via immunoSEQ multiplex PCR; TCRdb's table is partial and in-frame only. The data show just under 55,000 clones, with 70% to 90% seen just once and 3% to 4.5% held by the top ten. The material was peripheral blood, obtained on day 0 of AZD1222 vaccination. The origin of the receptors is an adult in good health.

The CDR3 DNA is TGTGCCAGCAGCCCTTCCCCCGGGGAGCTGTTTTTT. Its translation is CASSPSPGELFF. The rearrangement links TRBV7-3 to TRBJ2-2, with unresolved D. The germline V gene has CDR1 SGHTA and CDR2 FQGTGA. This CDR3 comprises 12 residues. V lost 5 bases to trimming and J lost 6 bases, with 7 bases between them.

This chain uses TRBV6-5 with TRBJ2-2, with TRBD2 as a possible D gene (6 bases). Germline V gene lookup returns CDR1 MNHEY and CDR2 SVGAGI. CDR3 length: 13 residues. Trimming took off 4 bases at V and 7 bases at J, with 10 bases between the two ends. The CDR3 reads CASSSQGGGELFF. CDR3 DNA sequence: TGTGCCAGCAGTTCCCAGGGAGGCGGGGAGCTGTTTTTT.

The J gene is TRBJ1-1, the V gene TRBV3-1 (or the pseudogene TRBV3-2); tentatively, D is TRBD1 (6 bases). Per germline, CDR1 LGHDT and CDR2 YNNKEL (reference sequence). The CDR3 totals 15 residues. Trimming removed 2 bases at V and 5 bases at J, with 15 bases between. The CDR3 region has the DNA TGTGCCAGCAGCCAATTACCACAGGGAAAGACTGAAGCTTTCTTT. Its protein product is CASSQLPQGKTEAFF.

The rearrangement joins TRBV7-2 to TRBJ2-1; D is unresolved. V shed 5 bases and J shed 3 bases, with 14 bases lying between them. Germline lookup yields CDR1 SGHTA and CDR2 FQGNSA. This CDR3 is 15 amino acids long. This CDR3 reads CASSSSRIHYNEQFF. CDR3 coding DNA: TGTGCCAGCAGCAGCTCGAGGATACACTACAATGAGCAGTTCTTC.

The chain is built from TRBV2 and TRBJ2-7; TRBD2 matches at 10 bases. The length of the CDR3 is 14 residues. V gave up 3 bases and J gave up 3 bases; unmatched junction bases: 2. CDR1 is SNHLY and CDR2 is FYNNEI in the germline V gene. The CDR3 coding sequence is TGTGCCAGCAGTGAGGAGCGGGGGGGCTACGAGCAGTACTTC. This encodes CASSEERGGYEQYF.

This chain joins TRBV7-9 and TRBJ1-2; D might be TRBD1 (5 bases). Deletions cut 5 bases from V and 0 bases from J, with 13 bases between. This CDR3 has 15 residues. Germline V gives CDR1 SEHNR, CDR2 FQNEAQ (reference sequence). This CDR3 is CASSLDGASNYGYTF. CDR3 in DNA: TGTGCCAGCAGCCTGGACGGGGCGTCTAACTATGGCTACACCTTC.

The chain employs TRBV6-2 or TRBV6-3 and TRBJ2-7; no clear D gene. CDR1 is MNHEY and CDR2 is SVGEGT in the germline V gene. This CDR3 has 13 amino acids. The V and J ends lost 6 bases and 0 bases respectively, with 9 bases between them. Here the CDR3 DNA reads TGTGCCAGCAGCCCTGTCAGCTCCTACGAGCAGTACTTC. It encodes CASSPVSSYEQYF.

V and J are TRBV4-2 and TRBJ2-2, with D possibly being TRBD1 (6 bases). The CDR3 extends over 15 amino acids. Germline CDR1 LGHNA, CDR2 YNFKEQ. The V gene lost 0 bases and the J gene lost 4 bases, with 9 bases spanning the gap. The CDR3 here is CASSQDVGGTGELFF. The CDR3 bases are TGTGCCAGCAGCCAAGATGTAGGGGGCACCGGGGAGCTGTTTTTT.

V and J are TRBV5-6 and TRBJ2-7; no definite D call. The CDR3 loop spans 12 amino acids. Looked up from germline, CDR1 is SGHDT and CDR2 is YYEEEE. V lost 0 bases and J lost 5, with 6 bases in between. The CDR3 DNA is TGTGCCAGCAGCTTGGTCCGGGACGAGCAGTACTTC. This gives the protein CASSLVRDEQYF.

The chain uses TRBV18 and TRBJ1-3; no clear D gene. V lost 0 bases and J lost 0, with 9 bases in between. Germline V gene sequence: CDR1 KGHSH, CDR2 LQKENI. The length of the CDR3 is 16 residues. The CDR3 protein is CASSPPTALSGNTIYF. The CDR3 bases are TGTGCCAGCTCACCACCCACAGCTCTCTCTGGAAACACCATATATTTT.

The rearrangement joins TRBV29-1 to TRBJ1-5; TRBD1 is a possible D gene (6 bases). The CDR3 runs to 14 residues. Between the trimmed V and J ends, which lost 6 bases and 2 bases, there was a span of 14 bases. Germline V CDR1 and CDR2: SQVTM, ANQGSEA. DNA of the CDR3: TGCAGCGTGGGAACAGGGAAGGGCAATCAGCCCCAGCATTTT. Translation gives CSVGTGKGNQPQHF.

V gene TRBV10-2 combines with J gene TRBJ1-2, with D maybe TRBD1 (5 bases). The CDR3 covers 15 residues. V lost 8 bases and J 6 bases, leaving 22 bases between the germline ends. Per the germline V gene, CDR1 is WSHSY and CDR2 is SAAADI. DNA of the CDR3: TGCGCCAGCCGGAACGCGGGTGACCTAGGGGATGGCTACACCTTC. It encodes CASRNAGDLGDGYTF.